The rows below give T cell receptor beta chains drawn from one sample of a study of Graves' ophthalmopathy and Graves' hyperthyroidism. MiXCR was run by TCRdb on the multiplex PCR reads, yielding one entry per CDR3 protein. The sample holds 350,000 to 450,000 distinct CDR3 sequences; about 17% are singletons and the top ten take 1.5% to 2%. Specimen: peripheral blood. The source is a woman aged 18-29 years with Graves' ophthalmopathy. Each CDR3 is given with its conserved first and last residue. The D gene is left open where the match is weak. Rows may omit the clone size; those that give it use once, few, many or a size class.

CASSLWGDSSYEQYF,TGTGCCAGCAGCTTATGGGGGGACAGCTCATACGAGCAGTACTTC,TRBJ2-7,-,TRBV7-2,-
CSASVRGAVHGYTF,TGCAGTGCTAGCGTTAGGGGGGCGGTCCATGGCTACACCTTC,TRBJ1-2,many,TRBV20-1,-
CASSSHPGQGALNQPQHF,TGTGCCAGCAGCTCTCATCCGGGACAGGGGGCCTTAAATCAGCCCCAGCATTTT,TRBJ1-5,many,TRBV7-2,TRBD1
CASRRGHPSGANVLTF,TGTGCCAGCAGACGTGGACACCCCTCTGGGGCCAACGTCCTGACTTTC,TRBJ2-6,many,TRBV6-1,-
CASSLGWDRAYEQYF,TGTGCCAGCAGCTTAGGATGGGACAGGGCCTACGAGCAGTACTTC,TRBJ2-7,many,TRBV7-2,TRBD1
CASSYSGLGEATGYTF,TGTGCCAGCAGTTACTCGGGGCTCGGGGAGGCGACTGGCTACACCTTC,TRBJ1-2,many,TRBV6-5,-
CASSFTDSNQPQHF,TGTGCCAGCAGTTTCACCGACTCCAATCAGCCCCAGCATTTT,TRBJ1-5,many,TRBV12-3/TRBV12-4,-
CASSRMLKGTSEETQYF,TGTGCCAGCAGCCGAATGCTGAAAGGGACTTCCGAAGAGACCCAGTACTTC,TRBJ2-5,-,TRBV11-2,-
CASSLSSSSHYGYTF,TGTGCCAGCAGTTTATCGAGTAGCAGCCACTATGGCTACACCTTC,TRBJ1-2,-,TRBV27,-
CASSSPTGPYEQYF,TGTGCCAGCAGTTCGCCGACAGGTCCCTACGAGCAGTACTTC,TRBJ2-7,many,TRBV12-3/TRBV12-4,-